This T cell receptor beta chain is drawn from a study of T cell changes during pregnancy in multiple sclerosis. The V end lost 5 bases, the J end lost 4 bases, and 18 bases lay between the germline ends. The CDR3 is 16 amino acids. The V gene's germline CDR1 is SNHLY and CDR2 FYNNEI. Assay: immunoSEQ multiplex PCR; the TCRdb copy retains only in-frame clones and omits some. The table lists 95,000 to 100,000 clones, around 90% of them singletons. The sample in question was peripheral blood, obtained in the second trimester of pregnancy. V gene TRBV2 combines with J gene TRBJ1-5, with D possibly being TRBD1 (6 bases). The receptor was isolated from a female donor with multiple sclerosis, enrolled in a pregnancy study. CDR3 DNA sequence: TGTGCCAGCAGTAATTTTCTAGGGACATATAATCAGCCCCAGCATTTT. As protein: CASSNFLGTYNQPQHF.